This record looks at one T cell receptor beta chain sequence and its context. In the original analysis: Estimated nucleated cell counts came from reference gene primer amplification. Using immunoSEQ multiplex PCR, the repertoire was profiled, and TCRdb retains in-frame clones only, with some absent. V, J and clone size reflect that table, while D and trimming were determined from the DNA. This table has around 300,000 clones, 85% to 90% appearing once. Per the germline V gene, CDR1 is MDHEN and CDR2 is SYDVKM. V was trimmed by 6 bases and J by 5 bases, leaving 16 bases between them. This CDR3 region has 14 residues. The record originates from a study of blood T cell repertoires in COVID-19. This study enrolled people aged roughly 18 to 100 from under 25 US geographic areas.

This receptor was taken from a woman aged 55-69 years who had recovered from COVID-19. The sample was PBMCs or T cells enriched from blood (not recorded which). V is TRBV28 and J is TRBJ1-1; D remains unclear. The CDR3 DNA reads TGTGCCAGCAGCCGGGCGGGTTTACGGACTGAAGCTTTCTTT. Its translation: CASSRAGLRTEAFF.